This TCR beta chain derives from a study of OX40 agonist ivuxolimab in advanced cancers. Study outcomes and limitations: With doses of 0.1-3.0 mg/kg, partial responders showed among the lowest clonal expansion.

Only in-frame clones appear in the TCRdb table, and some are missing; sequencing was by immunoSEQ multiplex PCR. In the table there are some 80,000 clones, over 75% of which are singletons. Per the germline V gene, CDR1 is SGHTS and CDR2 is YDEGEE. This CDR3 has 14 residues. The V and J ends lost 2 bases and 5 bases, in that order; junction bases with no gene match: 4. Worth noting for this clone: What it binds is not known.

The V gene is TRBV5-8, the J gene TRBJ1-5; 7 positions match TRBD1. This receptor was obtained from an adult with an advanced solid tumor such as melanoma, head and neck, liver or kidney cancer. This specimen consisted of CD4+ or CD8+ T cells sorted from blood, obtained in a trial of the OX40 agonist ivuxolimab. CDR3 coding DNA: TGTGCCAGCAGCTTTGGCCAGGGGGATCAGCCCCAGCATTTT. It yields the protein CASSFGQGDQPQHF.